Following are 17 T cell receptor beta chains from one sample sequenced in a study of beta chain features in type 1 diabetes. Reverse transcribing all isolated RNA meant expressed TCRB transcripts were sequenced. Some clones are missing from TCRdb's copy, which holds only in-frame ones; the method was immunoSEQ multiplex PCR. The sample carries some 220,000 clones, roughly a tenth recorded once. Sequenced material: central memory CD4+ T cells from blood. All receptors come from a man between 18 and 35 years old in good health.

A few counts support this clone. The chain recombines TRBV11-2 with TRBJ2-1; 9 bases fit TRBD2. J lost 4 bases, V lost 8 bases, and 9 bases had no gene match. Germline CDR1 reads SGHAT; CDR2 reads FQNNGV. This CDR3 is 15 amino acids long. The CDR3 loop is CASGLTSGTYNEQFF. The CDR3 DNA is TGTGCCAGCGGTCTGACTAGCGGCACTTACAATGAGCAGTTCTTC.

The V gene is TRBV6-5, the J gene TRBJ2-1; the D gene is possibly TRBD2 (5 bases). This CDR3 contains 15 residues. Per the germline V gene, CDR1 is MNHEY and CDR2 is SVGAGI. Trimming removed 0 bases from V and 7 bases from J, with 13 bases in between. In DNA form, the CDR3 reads TGTGCCAGCAGTTACTCAGGCGGGTTTCGAAATGAGCAGTTCTTC. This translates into CASSYSGGFRNEQFF.

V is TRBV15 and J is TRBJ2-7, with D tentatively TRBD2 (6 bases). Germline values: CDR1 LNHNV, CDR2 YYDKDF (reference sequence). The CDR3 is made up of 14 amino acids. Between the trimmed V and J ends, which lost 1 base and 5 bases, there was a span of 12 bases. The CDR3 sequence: CATSRGDSFHEQYF. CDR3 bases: TGTGCCACCAGCAGAGGGGACTCCTTCCACGAGCAGTACTTC. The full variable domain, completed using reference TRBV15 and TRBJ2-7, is DAMVIQNPRYQVTQFGKPVTLSCSQTLNHNVMYWYQQKSSQAPKLLFHYYDKDFNNEADTPDNFQSRRPNTSFCFLDIRSPGLGDTAMYLCATSRGDSFHEQYFGPGTRLTVT.

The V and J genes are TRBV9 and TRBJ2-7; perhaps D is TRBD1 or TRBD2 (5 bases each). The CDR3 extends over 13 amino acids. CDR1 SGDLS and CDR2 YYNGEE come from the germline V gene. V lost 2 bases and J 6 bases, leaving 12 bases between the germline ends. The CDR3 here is CASSVGPGGEQYF. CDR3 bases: TGTGCCAGCAGCGTGGGACCCGGCGGCGAGCAGTACTTC.

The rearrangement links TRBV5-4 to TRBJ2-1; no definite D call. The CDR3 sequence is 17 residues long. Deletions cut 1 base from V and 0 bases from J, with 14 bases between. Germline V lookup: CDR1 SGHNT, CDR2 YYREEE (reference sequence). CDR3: CASSLRSSPSSYNEQFF. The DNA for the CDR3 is TGTGCCAGCAGCTTGCGGTCTTCCCCGAGCTCCTACAATGAGCAGTTCTTC.

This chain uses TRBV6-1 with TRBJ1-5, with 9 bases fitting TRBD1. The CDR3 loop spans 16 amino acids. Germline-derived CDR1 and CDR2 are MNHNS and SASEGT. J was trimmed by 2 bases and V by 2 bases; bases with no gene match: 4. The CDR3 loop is CASSETGGAGNQPQHF. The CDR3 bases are TGTGCCAGCAGTGAAACAGGGGGCGCGGGCAATCAGCCCCAGCATTTT.

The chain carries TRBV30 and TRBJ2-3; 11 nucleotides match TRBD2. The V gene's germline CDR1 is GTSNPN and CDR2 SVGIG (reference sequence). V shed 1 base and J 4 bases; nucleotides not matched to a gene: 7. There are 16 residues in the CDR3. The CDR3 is CAWSGGSGRAADTQYF. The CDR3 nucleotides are TGTGCCTGGAGTGGTGGTAGCGGGAGGGCGGCAGATACGCAGTATTTT. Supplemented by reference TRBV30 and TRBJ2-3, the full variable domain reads SQTIHQWPATLVQPVGSPLSLECTVEGTSNPNLYWYRQAAGRGLQLLFYSVGIGQISSEVPQNLSASRPQDRQFILSSKKLLLSDSGFYLCAWSGGSGRAADTQYFGPGTRLTVL.

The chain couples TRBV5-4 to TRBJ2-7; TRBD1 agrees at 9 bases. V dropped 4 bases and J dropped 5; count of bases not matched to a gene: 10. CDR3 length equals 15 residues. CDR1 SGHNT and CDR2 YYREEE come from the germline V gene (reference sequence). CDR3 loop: CASSRTGAGGNEQYF. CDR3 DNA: TGTGCCAGCAGCAGGACAGGGGCAGGGGGTAACGAGCAGTACTTC.

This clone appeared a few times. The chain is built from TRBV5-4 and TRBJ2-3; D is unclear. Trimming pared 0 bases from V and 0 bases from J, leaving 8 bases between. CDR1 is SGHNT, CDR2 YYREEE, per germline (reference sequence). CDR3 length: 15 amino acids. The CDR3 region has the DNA TGTGCCAGCAGCTTGGACGGGCCTAGCACAGATACGCAGTATTTT. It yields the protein CASSLDGPSTDTQYF.

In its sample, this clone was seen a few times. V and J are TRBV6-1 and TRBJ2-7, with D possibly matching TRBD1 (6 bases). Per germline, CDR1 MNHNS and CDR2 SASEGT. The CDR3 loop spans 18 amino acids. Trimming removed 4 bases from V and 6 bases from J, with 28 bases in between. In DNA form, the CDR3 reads TGTGCCAGCAGTGGACCGCGAGACTCGCCAGGGGTAAGGCTCGAGCAGTACTTC. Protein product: CASSGPRDSPGVRLEQYF.

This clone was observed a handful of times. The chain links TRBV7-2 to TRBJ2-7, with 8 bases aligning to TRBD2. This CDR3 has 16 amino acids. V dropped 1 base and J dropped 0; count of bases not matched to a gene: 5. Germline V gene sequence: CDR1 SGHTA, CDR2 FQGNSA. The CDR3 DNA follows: TGTGCCAGCAGCTTAGAACTAGCGGTCAGCTCCTACGAGCAGTACTTC. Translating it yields CASSLELAVSSYEQYF.

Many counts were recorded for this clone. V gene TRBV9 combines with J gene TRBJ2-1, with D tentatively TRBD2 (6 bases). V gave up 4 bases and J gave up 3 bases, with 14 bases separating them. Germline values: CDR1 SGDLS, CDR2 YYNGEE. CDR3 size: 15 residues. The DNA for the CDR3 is TGTGCCAGCAGCCCGGGACTGGGCCTCTACAATGAGCAGTTCTTC. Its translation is CASSPGLGLYNEQFF.

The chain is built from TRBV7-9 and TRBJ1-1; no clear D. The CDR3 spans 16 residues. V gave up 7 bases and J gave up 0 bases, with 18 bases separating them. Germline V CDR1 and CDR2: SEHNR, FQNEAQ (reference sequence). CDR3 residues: CASTPPRGSMNTEAFF. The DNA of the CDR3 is TGTGCCAGCACCCCCCCTCGGGGTAGCATGAACACTGAAGCTTTCTTT.

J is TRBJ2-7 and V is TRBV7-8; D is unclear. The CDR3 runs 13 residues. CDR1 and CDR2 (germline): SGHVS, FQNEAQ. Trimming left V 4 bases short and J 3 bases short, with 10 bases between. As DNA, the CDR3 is TGTGCCAGCAGCTATTCGGGCAACTACGAGCAGTACTTC. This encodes CASSYSGNYEQYF.

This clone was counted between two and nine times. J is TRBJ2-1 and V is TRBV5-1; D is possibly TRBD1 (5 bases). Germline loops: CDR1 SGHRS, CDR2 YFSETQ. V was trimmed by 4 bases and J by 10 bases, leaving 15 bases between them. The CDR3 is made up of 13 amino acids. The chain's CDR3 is CASSGRGFTEQFF. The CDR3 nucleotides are TGCGCCAGCAGCGGTAGGGGTTTTACCGAGCAGTTCTTC.

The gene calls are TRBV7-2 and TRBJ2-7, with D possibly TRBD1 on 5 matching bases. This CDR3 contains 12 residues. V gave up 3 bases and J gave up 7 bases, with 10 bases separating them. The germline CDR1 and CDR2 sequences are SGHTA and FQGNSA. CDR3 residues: CASSLDHREQYF. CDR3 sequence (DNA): TGTGCCAGCAGCTTGGATCACAGGGAGCAGTACTTC.

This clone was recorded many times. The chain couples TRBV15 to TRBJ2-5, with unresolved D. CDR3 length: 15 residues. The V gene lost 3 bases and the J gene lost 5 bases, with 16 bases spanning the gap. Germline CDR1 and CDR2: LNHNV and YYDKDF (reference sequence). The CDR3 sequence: CATSRGSKPGETQYF. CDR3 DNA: TGTGCCACCAGCAGGGGCTCTAAGCCCGGGGAGACCCAGTACTTC.